These 12 T cell receptor beta chains were sequenced from one sample in a study of shared clonotypes between healthy human individuals. Generated by immunoSEQ multiplex PCR, the TCRdb table keeps only in-frame clones and is missing some. Found here are some 2,000,000 clones, 95% of them singletons; the top ten hold more than 0.1%. Sequenced sample: naive CD4+ T cells sorted from blood. Subset: CD45RA+ positively selected. These TCRs come from a man younger than 35 in good health.

The V gene is TRBV10-2, the J gene TRBJ2-7, with TRBD1 identical over 10 bases. CDR1 is WSHSY and CDR2 is SAAADI in the germline V gene. This CDR3 is 14 amino acids long. J lost 4 bases, V lost 6 bases, and 6 bases had no gene match. CDR3 coding DNA: TGCGCCAGCAGGGACAGGGGGGGATTTTACGAGCAGTACTTC. Translation gives CASRDRGGFYEQYF.

The rearrangement uses TRBV6-5 and TRBJ2-7, with TRBD1 as a possible D gene (5 bases). The length of the CDR3 is 11 residues. V was clipped by 9 bases and J by 5 bases, with 11 bases between them. From germline, CDR1 is MNHEY and CDR2 SVGAGI. Written as DNA, the CDR3 is TGTGCCAGTAAAACAGGCAACGAGCAGTACTTC. It encodes CASKTGNEQYF.

The chain links TRBV27 to TRBJ2-7, with 9 bases identical to TRBD2. This CDR3 has 15 amino acids. Trimming took 2 bases from V and 5 from J; bases not matched to a gene: 7. Per germline, CDR1 MNHEY and CDR2 SMNVEV (reference sequence). DNA of the CDR3: TGTGCCAGCAGTTTAAAAGCGGGAGGACTTAACGAGCAGTACTTC. Translated: CASSLKAGGLNEQYF.

The gene calls are TRBV29-1 and TRBJ1-1; D unresolved. Germline lookup yields CDR1 SQVTM and CDR2 ANQGSEA. Between the trimmed V and J ends, which lost 4 bases and 1 base, there was a span of 10 bases. This CDR3 contains 13 residues. The DNA for the CDR3 is TGCAGCGTTGCTTCAAGCCCGAACACTGAAGCTTTCTTT. Protein: CSVASSPNTEAFF.

The chain recombines TRBV19 with TRBJ1-6; D remains unclear. V was clipped by 9 bases and J by 2 bases, with 11 bases between them. This CDR3 comprises 14 residues. Germline V gives CDR1 LNHDA, CDR2 SQIVND (reference sequence). CDR3 loop: CASSDGTYNSPLHF. The CDR3 region has the DNA TGTGCCAGCTCTGACGGGACCTATAATTCACCCCTCCACTTT.

The V gene is TRBV27, the J gene TRBJ1-2; TRBD1 matches at 7 bases. This CDR3 comprises 14 residues. CDR1 is MNHEY, CDR2 SMNVEV, per germline (reference sequence). V shed 5 bases and J 4 bases; nucleotides not matched to a gene: 7. The CDR3 DNA follows: TGTGCCAGCAGTCCATGGACAGGTTCCTATGGCTACACCTTC. It specifies CASSPWTGSYGYTF.

This clone showed up just once. The V gene is TRBV29-1, the J gene TRBJ2-5, with D hard to call. CDR3 size: 10 residues. Trimming took 4 bases from V and 5 from J, leaving 5 bases between them. Germline V lookup: CDR1 SQVTM, CDR2 ANQGSEA. CDR3 region: CSVAFETQYF. The CDR3 coding sequence is TGCAGCGTTGCCTTTGAGACCCAGTACTTC.

V usage is TRBV18 and J usage is TRBJ2-1; the match to TRBD2 covers 13 bases. With 5 bases clipped from V and 1 base from J, the junction kept 5 bases outside the gene matches. The CDR3 is 17 amino acids. The germline V gene encodes CDR1 KGHSH and CDR2 LQKENI. CDR3 region: CASSSGLAGLSYNEQFF. CDR3 coding DNA: TGTGCCAGCTCATCGGGACTAGCGGGATTGTCCTACAATGAGCAGTTCTTC.

CDR3 coding DNA: TGTGCCAGCTCACCGACAGAGTCTAACTATGGCTACACCTTC. As protein: CASSPTESNYGYTF. V gene TRBV18 combines with J gene TRBJ1-2; a possible D gene is TRBD1 (5 bases). CDR1 is KGHSH and CDR2 is LQKENI in the germline V gene. The CDR3 has 14 amino acids. V gave up 3 bases and J gave up 0 bases, with 8 bases separating them.

The V gene is TRBV19, the J gene TRBJ1-2; 9 bases fit TRBD1. After removal of 7 bases from V and 8 bases from J, the junction contained 11 bases not matched to a gene. CDR1 is LNHDA, CDR2 SQIVND, per germline (reference sequence). The length of the CDR3 is 14 residues. The CDR3 DNA reads as TGTGCCAGTACCCTAGGGGACAGGGTATCAGGCTACACCTTC. This encodes CASTLGDRVSGYTF.

This chain links TRBV9 with TRBJ2-2; D gene unclear. The CDR3 runs 14 residues. CDR1 SGDLS and CDR2 YYNGEE come from the germline V gene. V was trimmed by 0 bases and J by 6 bases, leaving 9 bases between them. The CDR3, as DNA: TGTGCCAGCAGCGTAGTCCCGCAGCCCGGGGAGCTGTTTTTT. Encoded protein: CASSVVPQPGELFF. The whole variable domain, filled in from reference TRBV9 and TRBJ2-2, reads DSGVTQTPKHLITATGQRVTLRCSPRSGDLSVYWYQQSLDQGLQFLIQYYNGEERAKGNILERFSAQQFPDLHSELNLSSLELGDSALYFCASSVVPQPGELFFGEGSRLTVL.

The chain employs TRBV4-1 and TRBJ2-1; the D call may be TRBD1 or TRBD2 (5 bases each). Germline CDR1 MGHRA, CDR2 YSYEKL. V was trimmed by 4 bases and J by 3 bases, leaving 19 bases between them. The CDR3 is 17 amino acids. The CDR3 region has the DNA TGCGCCAGCAGCCGAAGGAGGACACGGGGAGACTACAATGAGCAGTTCTTC. This translates into CASSRRRTRGDYNEQFF.